This T cell receptor (beta chain) is drawn from a study of cytomegalovirus exposure and HLA in healthy donors. General study results and limits: A later analysis showed that HLA-associated TCR beta chains had undergone more clonal expansion than equally common others.

With respect to this clone: Its matching antigen is unknown.

The CDR3 contains 14 residues. CDR1 is SNHLY, CDR2 FYNNEI, per germline. V lost 3 bases, J lost 6 bases, and 15 bases lay in between. Use of 60 Vbeta and 13 Jbeta primers characterized the PCR. In the authors' methods: An analysis performed later counted 60 million to 90 million unique TCR beta chains (roughly 11 million of them shared). Sequencing used immunoSEQ multiplex PCR; TCRdb keeps in-frame clones, though not all of them. That table is the source of V, J and clone size, and D and trimming were worked out from the DNA. The table has 200,000 or so clones, about 80% seen once; the top ten hold roughly 3%.

This chain uses TRBV2 with TRBJ2-7; weak D call: TRBD2 (6 bases). The receptor was isolated from a woman under 40 in good health and CMV-seronegative. The sequenced sample was PBMCs. CDR3 DNA: TGTGCCAGCAGTGAGTTAGAAAGGGGAGGCGAGCAGTACTTC. Amino acid sequence: CASSELERGGEQYF.